The 17 T cell receptor beta chains given below trace back to one sample, sequenced in a study of T cell responses to AZD1222 COVID-19 vaccine. Only in-frame clones appear in the TCRdb table, and some are missing; sequencing was by immunoSEQ multiplex PCR. The repertoire has 200,000 or so clones, 90% to 95% of them found once; the top ten carry roughly 8.4%. The sequenced sample was peripheral blood, obtained on day 0 of AZD1222 vaccination. All receptors derive from an adult in good health.

In its sample, this clone was seen a few times. The chain combines TRBV30 with TRBJ1-1; D is possibly TRBD1 (5 bases). This CDR3 region has 12 residues. Germline assignment: CDR1 GTSNPN and CDR2 SVGIG (reference sequence). Trimming pared 1 base from V and 4 bases from J, leaving 7 bases between. CDR3 protein: CAWSAQGTEAFF. The DNA of the CDR3 is TGTGCCTGGAGTGCCCAGGGCACTGAAGCTTTCTTT.

CDR3 nucleotides: TGTGCCAGCAGTACCCCCCTTTGGAGTTCTCGAGACGTGTCTTTCTTT. Protein product: CASSTPLWSSRDVSFF. J is TRBJ1-1 and V is TRBV6-4; D is undetermined. Trimming cost V 5 bases and J 12 bases, with 28 bases left between them. Germline-derived CDR1 and CDR2 are MRHNA and SNTAGT. The CDR3 consists of 16 residues.

The CDR3 coding sequence is TGTGCCAGCAGCGTAGCCGGAGAGGGGGGCTACACCTTC. Protein product: CASSVAGEGGYTF. The chain combines TRBV9 with TRBJ1-2; possibly TRBD1 for D (5 bases). The germline gives CDR1 SGDLS, CDR2 YYNGEE. The CDR3 spans 13 residues. The germline V and J ends were trimmed by 0 bases and 8 bases, with 11 bases remaining between them.

J is TRBJ1-2 and V is TRBV6-1, with 7 bases fitting TRBD1. The germline CDR1 and CDR2 sequences are MNHNS and SASEGT. The V and J ends lost 4 bases and 3 bases, in that order; junction bases with no gene match: 5. There are 14 residues in the CDR3. In DNA, the CDR3 is TGTGCCAGCAGTGCTAACAGGGGAGACTATGGCTACACCTTC. Translation: CASSANRGDYGYTF.

The chain combines TRBV6-5 with TRBJ2-5; D is perhaps TRBD1 or TRBD2 (5 bases each). The CDR3 is 15 amino acids. V was trimmed by 6 bases and J by 2 bases, leaving 16 bases between them. CDR1 is MNHEY, CDR2 SVGAGI, per germline. CDR3 nucleotides: TGTGCCAGCAGCCCCACGAGGGGCGGACAAGAGACCCAGTACTTC. Its translation is CASSPTRGGQETQYF.

In the case of this clone: This sample includes further DNA sequences coding for the same CDR3. The chain combines TRBV19 with TRBJ1-2, with 9 bases identical to TRBD1. Looked up from germline, CDR1 is LNHDA and CDR2 is SQIVND (reference sequence). Germline trimming cut 5 bases from V and 4 bases from J; bases unmatched to any gene: 2. The CDR3 extends over 13 amino acids. This CDR3 reads CASSPGQGYGYTF. The CDR3 region has the DNA TGTGCCAGTAGTCCGGGACAGGGCTATGGCTACACCTTC.

The chain combines TRBV6-5 with TRBJ1-1; D is unclear. Germline V gives CDR1 MNHEY, CDR2 SVGAGI. V was pared by 0 bases and J by 0 bases, with 11 bases between. This CDR3 is built from 16 residues. For the CDR3, the DNA is TGTGCCAGCAGTTACTCGAATGGAGACTTGAACACTGAAGCTTTCTTT. This encodes CASSYSNGDLNTEAFF.

The chain combines TRBV7-9 with TRBJ2-7, with TRBD2 identical over 7 bases. CDR3 length equals 14 residues. Germline loops: CDR1 SEHNR, CDR2 FQNEAQ (reference sequence). Losses at the gene ends were 4 bases for V and 2 bases for J; bases not matched to a gene: 5. The CDR3 DNA follows: TGTGCCAGCAGCTCCGGGACTAAAACCTACGAGCAGTACTTC. Amino acids: CASSSGTKTYEQYF.

The chain recombines TRBV10-3 with TRBJ2-6; the D gene could be TRBD1 or TRBD2 (5 bases each). Germline V gene data show CDR1 as ENHRY and CDR2 as SYGVKD. The CDR3 length is 16 residues. The V gene lost 6 bases and the J gene lost 2 bases, with 14 bases spanning the gap. CDR3 region: CAIRNHLGAGANVLTF. The CDR3 bases are TGTGCCATCAGGAACCATTTGGGGGCTGGGGCCAACGTCCTGACTTTC.

This clone was counted a single time. The chain carries TRBV7-3 and TRBJ1-2, with D possibly being TRBD1 (5 bases). Looked up from germline, CDR1 is SGHTA and CDR2 is FQGTGA. The V end lost 6 bases, the J end lost 8 bases, and 19 bases lay between the germline ends. The CDR3 has 14 residues. The CDR3, as DNA: TGTGCCAGCAGGTCCGGGGCCTTCGACGGGGGCTACACCTTC. Protein: CASRSGAFDGGYTF.

This clone was observed a single time. The chain employs TRBV6-5 and TRBJ1-1; D uncertain. The V end was cut by 2 bases, the J end by 1 base, with 8 bases between. The CDR3 length is 14 residues. Germline V gives CDR1 MNHEY, CDR2 SVGAGI. The CDR3 reads CASSYVGANTEAFF. CDR3 sequence (DNA): TGTGCCAGCAGTTACGTAGGAGCGAACACTGAAGCTTTCTTT.

The chain joins TRBV5-4 to TRBJ2-3, with D hard to call. The V and J ends lost 4 bases and 0 bases respectively, with 12 bases between them. Looked up from germline, CDR1 is SGHNT and CDR2 is YYREEE (reference sequence). This CDR3 comprises 15 residues. In nucleotides, the CDR3 is TGTGCCAGCAGCCGCAGATCGTCTAGCACAGATACGCAGTATTTT. Protein sequence: CASSRRSSSTDTQYF.

V gene TRBV14 combines with J gene TRBJ2-5; 7 bases line up with TRBD2. This CDR3 spans 12 amino acids. The germline V gene has CDR1 SGHDN and CDR2 FVKESK. V dropped 3 bases and J dropped 5; count of bases not matched to a gene: 0. The CDR3 loop reads CASSQREETQYF. The CDR3 nucleotides read TGTGCCAGCAGCCAGCGGGAGGAGACCCAGTACTTC.

The V and J genes are TRBV18 and TRBJ1-2; 8 bases fit TRBD1. The CDR3 totals 15 residues. Germline V lookup: CDR1 KGHSH, CDR2 LQKENI. V was clipped by 3 bases and J by 4 bases; unmatched bases: 7. In DNA, the CDR3 is TGTGCCAGCTCACCGGAAACAGGGGGGAGCTATGGCTACACCTTC. It encodes CASSPETGGSYGYTF.

The rearrangement joins TRBV19 to TRBJ1-1; D not certain. V was shortened by 5 bases and J by 2 bases, with 15 bases between the two germline ends. This CDR3 has 15 residues. CDR1 is LNHDA and CDR2 is SQIVND in the germline V gene (reference sequence). CDR3 DNA sequence: TGTGCCAGTAGTGGATCCCCCCCCTCAAACACTGAAGCTTTCTTT. It encodes CASSGSPPSNTEAFF. The variable domain in full, completed from reference TRBV19 and TRBJ1-1, reads DGGITQSPKYLFRKEGQNVTLSCEQNLNHDAMYWYRQDPGQGLRLIYYSQIVNDFQKGDIAEGYSVSREKKESFPLTVTSAQKNPTAFYLCASSGSPPSNTEAFFGQGTRLTVV.

The chain couples TRBV6-5 to TRBJ1-5; no firm D call. This CDR3 is built from 14 residues. Germline lookup yields CDR1 MNHEY and CDR2 SVGAGI. V lost 6 bases, J lost 5 bases, and 14 bases lay in between. CDR3 region: CASRTGDRYQPQHF. In DNA form, the CDR3 reads TGTGCCAGCAGGACGGGTGACCGGTATCAGCCCCAGCATTTT.

The chain recombines TRBV5-1 with TRBJ2-7; D is uncertain. Trimming removed 0 bases from V and 3 bases from J, with 13 bases in between. This CDR3 spans 15 amino acids. CDR1 and CDR2 (germline): SGHRS, YFSETQ. The CDR3 loop is CASSLASEALYEQYF. DNA for the CDR3: TGCGCCAGCAGCTTGGCAAGCGAGGCACTCTACGAGCAGTACTTC.